This paragraph reports one TCR beta chain. The data stem from a study of blood T cell repertoires in COVID-19. This CDR3 contains 16 residues. Data came from immunoSEQ multiplex PCR; TCRdb stores just in-frame clones and leaves some out. Among about 190,000 clones listed, roughly three quarters were seen once. The sample taken for sequencing was PBMCs or T cells enriched from blood (not recorded which). J is TRBJ1-2 and V is TRBV21-1. TRBV21-1 is classified as a pseudogene. This clonotype originated in a woman aged 50 to 60 with acute COVID-19. The DNA of the CDR3 is TGTGCCAGGCGGAAAACCCGGGGGGCAGCACCTTATGGCTACACCTTC. This codes for CARRKTRGAAPYGYTF.